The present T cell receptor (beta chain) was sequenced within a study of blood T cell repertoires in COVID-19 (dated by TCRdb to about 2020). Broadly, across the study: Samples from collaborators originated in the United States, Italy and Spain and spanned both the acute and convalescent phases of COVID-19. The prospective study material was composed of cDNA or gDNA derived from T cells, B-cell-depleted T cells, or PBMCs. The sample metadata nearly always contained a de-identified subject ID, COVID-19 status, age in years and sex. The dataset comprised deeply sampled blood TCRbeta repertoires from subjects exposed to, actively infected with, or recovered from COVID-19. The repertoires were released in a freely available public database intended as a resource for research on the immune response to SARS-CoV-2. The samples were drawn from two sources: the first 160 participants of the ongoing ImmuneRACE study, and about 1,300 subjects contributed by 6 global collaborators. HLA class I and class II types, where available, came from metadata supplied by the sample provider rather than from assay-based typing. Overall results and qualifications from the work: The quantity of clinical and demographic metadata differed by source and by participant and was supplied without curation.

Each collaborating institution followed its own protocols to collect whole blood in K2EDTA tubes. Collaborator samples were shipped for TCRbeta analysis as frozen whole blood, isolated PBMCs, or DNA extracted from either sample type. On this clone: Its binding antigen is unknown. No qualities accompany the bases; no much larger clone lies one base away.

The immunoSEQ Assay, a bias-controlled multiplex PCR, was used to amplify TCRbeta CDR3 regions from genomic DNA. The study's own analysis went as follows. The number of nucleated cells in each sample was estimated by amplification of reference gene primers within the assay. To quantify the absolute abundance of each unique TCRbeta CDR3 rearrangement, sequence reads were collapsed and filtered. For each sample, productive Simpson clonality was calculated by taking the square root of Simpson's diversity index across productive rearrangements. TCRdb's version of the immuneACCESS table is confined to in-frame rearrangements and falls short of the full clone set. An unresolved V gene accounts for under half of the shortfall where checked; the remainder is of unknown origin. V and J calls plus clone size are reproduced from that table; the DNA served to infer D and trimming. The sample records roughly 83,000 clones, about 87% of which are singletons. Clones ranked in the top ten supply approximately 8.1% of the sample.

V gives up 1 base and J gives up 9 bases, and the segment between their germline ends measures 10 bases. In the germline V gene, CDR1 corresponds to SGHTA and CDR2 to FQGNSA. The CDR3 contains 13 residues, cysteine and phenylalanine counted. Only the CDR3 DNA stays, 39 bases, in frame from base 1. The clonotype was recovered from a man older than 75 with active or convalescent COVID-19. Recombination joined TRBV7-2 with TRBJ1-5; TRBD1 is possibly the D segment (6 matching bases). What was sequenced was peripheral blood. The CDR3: CASSLEGVGPQHF. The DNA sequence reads TGTGCCAGCAGCTTAGAGGGGGTAGGGCCCCAGCATTTT.